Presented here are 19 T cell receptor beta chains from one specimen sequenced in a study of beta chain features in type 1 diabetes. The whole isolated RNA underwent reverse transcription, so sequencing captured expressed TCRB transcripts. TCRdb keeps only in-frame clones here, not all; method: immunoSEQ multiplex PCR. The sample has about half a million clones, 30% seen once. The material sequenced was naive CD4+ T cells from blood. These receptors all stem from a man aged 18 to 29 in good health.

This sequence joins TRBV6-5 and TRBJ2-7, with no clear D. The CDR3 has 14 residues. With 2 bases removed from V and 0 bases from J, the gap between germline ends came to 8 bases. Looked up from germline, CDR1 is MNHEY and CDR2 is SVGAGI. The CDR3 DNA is TGTGCCAGCAGTTACACGCAGGACTCCTACGAGCAGTACTTC. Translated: CASSYTQDSYEQYF.

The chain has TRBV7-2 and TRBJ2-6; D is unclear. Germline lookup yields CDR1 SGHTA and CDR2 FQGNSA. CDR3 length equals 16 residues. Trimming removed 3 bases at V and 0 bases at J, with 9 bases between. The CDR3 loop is CASSFSEPSGANVLTF. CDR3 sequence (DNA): TGTGCCAGCAGCTTCAGTGAGCCCTCTGGGGCCAACGTCCTGACTTTC. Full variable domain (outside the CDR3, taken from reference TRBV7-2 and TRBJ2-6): GAGVSQSPSNKVTEKGKDVELRCDPISGHTALYWYRQSLGQGLEFLIYFQGNSAPDKSGLPSDRFSAERTGGSVSTLTIQRTQQEDSAVYLCASSFSEPSGANVLTFGAGSRLTVL.

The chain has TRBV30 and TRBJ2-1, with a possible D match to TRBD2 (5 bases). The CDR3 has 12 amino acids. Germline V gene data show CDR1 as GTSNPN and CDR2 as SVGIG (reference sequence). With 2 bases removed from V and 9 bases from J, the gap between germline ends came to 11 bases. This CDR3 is CAWSSLASEQFF. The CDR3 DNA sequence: TGTGCCTGGAGTTCCCTAGCTAGTGAGCAGTTCTTC. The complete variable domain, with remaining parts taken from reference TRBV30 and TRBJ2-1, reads SQTIHQWPATLVQPVGSPLSLECTVEGTSNPNLYWYRQAAGRGLQLLFYSVGIGQISSEVPQNLSASRPQDRQFILSSKKLLLSDSGFYLCAWSSLASEQFFGPGTRLTVL.

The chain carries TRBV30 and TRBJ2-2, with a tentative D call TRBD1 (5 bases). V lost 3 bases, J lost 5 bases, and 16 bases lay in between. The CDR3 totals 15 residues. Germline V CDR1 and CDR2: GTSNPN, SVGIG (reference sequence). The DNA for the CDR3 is TGTGCCTGGAGGGCTCGGCAGGGAAAAACCGGGGAGCTGTTTTTT. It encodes CAWRARQGKTGELFF.

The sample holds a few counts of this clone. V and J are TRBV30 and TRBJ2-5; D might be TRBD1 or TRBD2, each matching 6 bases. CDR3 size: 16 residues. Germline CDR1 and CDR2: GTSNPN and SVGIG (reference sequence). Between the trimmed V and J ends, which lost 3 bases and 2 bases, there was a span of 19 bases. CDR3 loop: CAWRTGRRDVQETQYF. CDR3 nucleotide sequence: TGTGCCTGGAGGACAGGTAGGCGGGACGTGCAAGAGACCCAGTACTTC.

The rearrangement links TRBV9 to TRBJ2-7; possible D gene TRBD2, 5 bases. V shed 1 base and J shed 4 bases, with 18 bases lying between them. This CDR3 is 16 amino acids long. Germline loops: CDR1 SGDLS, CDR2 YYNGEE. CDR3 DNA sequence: TGTGCCAGCAGCGTAAACTCAAAGGGAGCCGCGTACGAGCAGTACTTC. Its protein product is CASSVNSKGAAYEQYF. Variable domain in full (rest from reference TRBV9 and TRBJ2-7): DSGVTQTPKHLITATGQRVTLRCSPRSGDLSVYWYQQSLDQGLQFLIQYYNGEERAKGNILERFSAQQFPDLHSELNLSSLELGDSALYFCASSVNSKGAAYEQYFGPGTRLTVT.

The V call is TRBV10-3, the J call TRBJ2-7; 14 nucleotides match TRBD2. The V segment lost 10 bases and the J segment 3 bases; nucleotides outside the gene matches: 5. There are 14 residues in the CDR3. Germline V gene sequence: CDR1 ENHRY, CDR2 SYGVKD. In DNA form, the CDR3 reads TGTGCCACTTGGACTAGCGGGAGGAACTACGAGCAGTACTTC. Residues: CATWTSGRNYEQYF.

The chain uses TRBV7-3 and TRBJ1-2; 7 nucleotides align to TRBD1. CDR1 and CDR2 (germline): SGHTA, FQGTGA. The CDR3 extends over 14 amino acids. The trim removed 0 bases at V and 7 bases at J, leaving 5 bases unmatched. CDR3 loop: CASSLTGTDSGYTF. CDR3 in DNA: TGTGCCAGCAGCTTAACAGGGACAGATTCTGGCTACACCTTC.

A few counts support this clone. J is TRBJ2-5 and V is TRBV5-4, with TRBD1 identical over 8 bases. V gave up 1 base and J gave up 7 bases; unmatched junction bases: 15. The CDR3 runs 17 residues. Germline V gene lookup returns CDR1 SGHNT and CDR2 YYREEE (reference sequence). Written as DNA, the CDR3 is TGTGCCAGCAGCTTGCGGTCAACAGGGGGTTTATTGGTGACCCAGTACTTC. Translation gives CASSLRSTGGLLVTQYF. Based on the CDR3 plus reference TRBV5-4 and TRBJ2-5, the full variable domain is ETGVTQSPTHLIKTRGQQVTLRCSSQSGHNTVSWYQQALGQGPQFIFQYYREEENGRGNFPPRFSGLQFPNYSSELNVNALELDDSALYLCASSLRSTGGLLVTQYFGPGTRLLVL.

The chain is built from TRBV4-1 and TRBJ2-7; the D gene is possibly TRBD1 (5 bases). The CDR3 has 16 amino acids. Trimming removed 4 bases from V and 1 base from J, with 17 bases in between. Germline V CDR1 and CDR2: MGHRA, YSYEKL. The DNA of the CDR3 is TGCGCCAGCAGCCCTTGGGGCCCCGGGCGGTCCTACGAGCAGTACTTC. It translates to CASSPWGPGRSYEQYF.

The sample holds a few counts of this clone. The CDR3 loop reads CASSLRGATTQYF. CDR3 sequence (DNA): TGTGCCAGCAGCTTGCGCGGGGCCACGACCCAGTACTTC. V is TRBV7-3 and J is TRBJ2-5, with a weak D call TRBD2 (6 bases). Germline CDR1 is SGHTA and CDR2 is FQGTGA. The CDR3 is 13 amino acids. Trimming removed 3 bases at V and 7 bases at J, with 12 bases between. The full variable domain, rest sourced from reference TRBV7-3 and TRBJ2-5, is GAGVSQTPSNKVTEKGKYVELRCDPISGHTALYWYRQSLGQGPEFLIYFQGTGAADDSGLPNDRFFAVRPEGSVSTLKIQRTERGDSAVYLCASSLRGATTQYFGPGTRLLVL.

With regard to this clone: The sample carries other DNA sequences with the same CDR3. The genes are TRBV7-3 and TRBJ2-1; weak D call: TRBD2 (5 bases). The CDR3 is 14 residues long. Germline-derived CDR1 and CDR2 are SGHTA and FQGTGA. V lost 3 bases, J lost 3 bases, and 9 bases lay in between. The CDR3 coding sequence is TGTGCCAGCAGCTTGAGCGGCCACTACAATGAGCAGTTCTTC. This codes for CASSLSGHYNEQFF.

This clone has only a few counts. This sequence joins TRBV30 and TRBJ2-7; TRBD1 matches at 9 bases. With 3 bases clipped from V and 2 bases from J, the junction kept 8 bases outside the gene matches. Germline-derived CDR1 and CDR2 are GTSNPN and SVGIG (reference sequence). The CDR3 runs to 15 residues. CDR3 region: CAWSRGQGPTYEQYF. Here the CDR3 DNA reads TGTGCCTGGAGCAGGGGACAGGGCCCTACCTACGAGCAGTACTTC.

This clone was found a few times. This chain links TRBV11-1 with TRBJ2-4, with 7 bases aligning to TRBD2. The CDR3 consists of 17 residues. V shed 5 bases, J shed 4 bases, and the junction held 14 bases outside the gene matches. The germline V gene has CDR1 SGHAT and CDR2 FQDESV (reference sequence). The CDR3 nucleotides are TGTGCCAGCAGCCCGAGAGACCGGCTAGCGGTTAAAAACATTCAGTACTTC. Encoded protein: CASSPRDRLAVKNIQYF.

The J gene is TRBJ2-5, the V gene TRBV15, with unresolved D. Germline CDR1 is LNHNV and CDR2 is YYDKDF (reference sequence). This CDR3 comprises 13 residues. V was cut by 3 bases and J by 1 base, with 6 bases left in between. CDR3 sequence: CATSRYFQETQYF. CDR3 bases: TGTGCCACCAGCAGGTACTTCCAAGAGACCCAGTACTTC.

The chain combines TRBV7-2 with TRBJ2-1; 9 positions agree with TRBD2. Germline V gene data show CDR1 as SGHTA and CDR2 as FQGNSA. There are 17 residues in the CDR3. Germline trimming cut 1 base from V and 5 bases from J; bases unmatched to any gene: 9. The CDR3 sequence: CASSLEGAQRGDNEQFF. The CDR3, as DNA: TGTGCCAGCAGCTTAGAAGGGGCCCAGCGGGGGGACAATGAGCAGTTCTTC. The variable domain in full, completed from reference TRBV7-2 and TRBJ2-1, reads GAGVSQSPSNKVTEKGKDVELRCDPISGHTALYWYRQSLGQGLEFLIYFQGNSAPDKSGLPSDRFSAERTGGSVSTLTIQRTQQEDSAVYLCASSLEGAQRGDNEQFFGPGTRLTVL.

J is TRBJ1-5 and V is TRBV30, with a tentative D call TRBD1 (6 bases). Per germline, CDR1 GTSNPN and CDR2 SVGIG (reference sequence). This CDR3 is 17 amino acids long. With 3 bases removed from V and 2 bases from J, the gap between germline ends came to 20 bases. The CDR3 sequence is CAWSSSTPGAGNQPQHF. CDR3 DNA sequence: TGTGCCTGGAGCTCATCGACCCCGGGGGCCGGCAATCAGCCCCAGCATTTT. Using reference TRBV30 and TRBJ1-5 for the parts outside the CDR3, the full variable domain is SQTIHQWPATLVQPVGSPLSLECTVEGTSNPNLYWYRQAAGRGLQLLFYSVGIGQISSEVPQNLSASRPQDRQFILSSKKLLLSDSGFYLCAWSSSTPGAGNQPQHFGDGTRLSIL.

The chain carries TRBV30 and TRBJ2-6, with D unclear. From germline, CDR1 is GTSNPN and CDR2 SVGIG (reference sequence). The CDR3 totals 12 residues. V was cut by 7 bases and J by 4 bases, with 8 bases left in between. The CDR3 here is CASGDGANVLTF. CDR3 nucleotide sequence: TGTGCCTCTGGAGACGGGGCCAACGTCCTGACTTTC.

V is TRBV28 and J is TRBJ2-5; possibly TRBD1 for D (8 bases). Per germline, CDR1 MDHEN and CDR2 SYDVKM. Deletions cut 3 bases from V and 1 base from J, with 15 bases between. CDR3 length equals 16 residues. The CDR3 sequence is CASSFPGGGGQETQYF. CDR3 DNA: TGTGCCAGCAGTTTCCCAGGGGGCGGGGGCCAAGAGACCCAGTACTTC.